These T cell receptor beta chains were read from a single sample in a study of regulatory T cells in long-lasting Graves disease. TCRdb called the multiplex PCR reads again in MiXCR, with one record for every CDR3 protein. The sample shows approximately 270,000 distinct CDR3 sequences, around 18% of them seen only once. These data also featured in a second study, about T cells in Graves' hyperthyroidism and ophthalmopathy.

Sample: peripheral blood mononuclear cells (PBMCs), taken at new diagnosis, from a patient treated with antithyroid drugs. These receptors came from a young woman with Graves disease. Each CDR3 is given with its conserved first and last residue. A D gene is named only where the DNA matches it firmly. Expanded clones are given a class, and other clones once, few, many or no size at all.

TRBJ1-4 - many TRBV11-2 TGTGCCAGCAGCTCCGGACAACCGAATGAAAAACTGTTTTTT CASSSGQPNEKLFF
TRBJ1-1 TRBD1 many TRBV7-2 TGTGCCAGCAGCCGGACAGGGGCGAACTTTGCGGAGGACACTGAAGCTTTCTTT CASSRTGANFAEDTEAFF
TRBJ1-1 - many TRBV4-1 TGCGCCAGCAGCCAAGAAGTGGGGAACACTGAAGCTTTCTTT CASSQEVGNTEAFF
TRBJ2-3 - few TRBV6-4 TGTGCCAGCAGTGCCTCTAGGCAGGGCACAGATACGCAGTATTTT CASSASRQGTDTQYF
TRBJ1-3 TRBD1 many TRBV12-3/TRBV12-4 TGTGCCAGCAGGGGATTACAGGGGAGAAACACCATATATTTT CASRGLQGRNTIYF
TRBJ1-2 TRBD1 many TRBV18 TGTGCCAGCTCACCCGCGGGACAGTCTAACTATGGCTACACCTTC CASSPAGQSNYGYTF
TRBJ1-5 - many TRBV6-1 TGTGCCAGCTGGAACGGGGGTCAGCCCCAGCATTTT CASWNGGQPQHF
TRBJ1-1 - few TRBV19 TGTGCCACCCTGAAGGGCAGGCAGACGAACACTGAAGCTTTCTTT CATLKGRQTNTEAFF
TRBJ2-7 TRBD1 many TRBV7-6 TGTGCCAGCAGCTACCCCGGGACAGGGAGTTCCGAGCAGTACTTC CASSYPGTGSSEQYF
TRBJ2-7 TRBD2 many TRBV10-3 TGTGCCATCAGTGACTCAGTCCTAGCGGGGGGGCCCTACGAGCAGTACTTC CAISDSVLAGGPYEQYF
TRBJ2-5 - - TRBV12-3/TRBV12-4 TGTGCCAGCAGTTTCGCACGGGGGCAAGAGACCCAGTACTTC CASSFARGQETQYF
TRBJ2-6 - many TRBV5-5 TGTGCCAGCAGCTTGTCAGGGTCTGGGGCCAACGTCCTGACTTTC CASSLSGSGANVLTF
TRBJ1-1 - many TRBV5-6 TGTGCCAGCAGCCATATCGACACAGGAAGGACTGAAGCTTTCTTT CASSHIDTGRTEAFF
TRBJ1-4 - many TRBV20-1 TGCAGTGTCGGAGGTGGAGAAAAACTGTTTTTT CSVGGGEKLFF
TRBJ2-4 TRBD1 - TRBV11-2 TGTGCCAGCAGCATAGCGACAGGGACCTCGGCCAAAAACATTCAGTACTTC CASSIATGTSAKNIQYF
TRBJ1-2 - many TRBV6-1 TGTGCCAGCAGTGGGTCCGCGCAGATGGGGCTCTATGGCTACACCTTC CASSGSAQMGLYGYTF
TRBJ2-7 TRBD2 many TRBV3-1 TGTGCCAGCAGCTCGCCTAGCGGCTCCTACGAGCAGTACTTC CASSSPSGSYEQYF
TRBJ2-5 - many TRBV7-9 TGTGCCAGCAGCCACGGAGGGACAGAAGAGACCCAGTACTTC CASSHGGTEETQYF
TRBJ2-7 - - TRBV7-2 TGTGCCAGCAGCTTAGCGGGGGGTCGCAACTACGAGCAGTACTTC CASSLAGGRNYEQYF
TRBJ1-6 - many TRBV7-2 TGTGCCAGCAGCGCCCGACAGTATAATTCACCCCTCCACTTT CASSARQYNSPLHF
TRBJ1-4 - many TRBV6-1 TGTGCCAGCAGTGAAGGGGGGGATGAAAAACTGTTTTTT CASSEGGDEKLFF
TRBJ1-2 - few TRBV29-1 TGCAGCGTTCGTCGGGGAGACCACTATGGCTACACCTTC CSVRRGDHYGYTF
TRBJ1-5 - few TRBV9 TGTGCCAGCAGTCATACAGACGGCGATCAGCCCCAGCATTTT CASSHTDGDQPQHF
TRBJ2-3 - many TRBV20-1 TGCAGTGCTAGAGGAGGTCCTAGCAATCAGCCCCAGTATTTT CSARGGPSNQPQYF
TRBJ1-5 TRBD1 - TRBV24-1 TGTGCCACCAGTGCGAAACAGGGGTCCCCATATAGCAATCAGCCCCAGCATTTT CATSAKQGSPYSNQPQHF
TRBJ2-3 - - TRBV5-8 TGTGCCAGCAGCCCCCGGGCCCTAGGCACAGATACGCAGTATTTT CASSPRALGTDTQYF
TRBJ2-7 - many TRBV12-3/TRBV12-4 TGTGCCAGCAGTCCCCGGGGCTTGGCCTACGAGCAGTACTTC CASSPRGLAYEQYF
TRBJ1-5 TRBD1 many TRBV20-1 TGCAGTGCGAAGGACAGGGCCAAGGAGCCCCAGCATTTT CSAKDRAKEPQHF
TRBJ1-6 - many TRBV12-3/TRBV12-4 TGTGCCAGCAGGCCCGGTGATTCACCCCTCCACTTT CASRPGDSPLHF
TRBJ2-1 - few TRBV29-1 TGCAGTATGACGGTAACTTACAATGAGCAGTTCTTC CSMTVTYNEQFF
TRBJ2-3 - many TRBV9 TGTGCCAGCAGCGTACAGGGAGTGGGTACAGATACGCAGTATTTT CASSVQGVGTDTQYF
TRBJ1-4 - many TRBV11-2 TGTGCCAGCAGCCCAGGACGGCGTTGGGTGAATGAAAAACTGTTTTTT CASSPGRRWVNEKLFF
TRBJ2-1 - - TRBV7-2 TGTGCCAGCAGCCTAGAGGGGGAGAGTGAGCAGTTCTTC CASSLEGESEQFF
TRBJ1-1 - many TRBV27 TGTGCCAGCAGCCGCCGTGAGCGAAACACTGAAGCTTTCTTT CASSRRERNTEAFF
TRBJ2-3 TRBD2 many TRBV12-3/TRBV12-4 TGTGCCAGCAGTTCCGTTGGGGACTACTCCACAGATACGCAGTATTTT CASSSVGDYSTDTQYF
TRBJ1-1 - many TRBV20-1 TGCAGTCCCGCCCAAAACACTGAAGCTTTCTTT CSPAQNTEAFF
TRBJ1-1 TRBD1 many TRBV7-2 TGTGCCAGCAGCTTAATCGGGCAGGGGGCTGTCACTGAAGCTTTCTTT CASSLIGQGAVTEAFF
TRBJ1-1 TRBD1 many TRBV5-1 TGCGCCAGCAGCTCAACAGGGGAGGGTGAAGCTTTCTTT CASSSTGEGEAFF
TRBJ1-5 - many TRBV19 TGTGCCAGTAGAACCCTGCCCACGGAAGAACCCCAGCATTTT CASRTLPTEEPQHF
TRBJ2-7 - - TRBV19 TGTGCCAGTAGCCCATACAGGCCGGGCGAGCAGTACTTC CASSPYRPGEQYF
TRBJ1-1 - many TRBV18 TGTGCCAGCTCACGAAACTCAGGGTTAGGTACTGAAGCTTTCTTT CASSRNSGLGTEAFF
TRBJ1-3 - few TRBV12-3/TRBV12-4 TGTGCCAGCAGTTTGGGGGGGCGGCGAGGAAACACCATATATTTT CASSLGGRRGNTIYF
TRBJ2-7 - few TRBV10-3 TGTGCCATCAGTGAGTCGAGAAGGGGAGGCTACGAGCAGTACTTC CAISESRRGGYEQYF
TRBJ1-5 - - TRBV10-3 TGTGCCATCAGTGAAGTCGGGGCGACGGGGAATCAGCCCCAGCATTTT CAISEVGATGNQPQHF
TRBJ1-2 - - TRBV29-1 TGCAGCGTTGATGGGGGGGCGTACTATGGCTACACCTTC CSVDGGAYYGYTF